This T cell receptor beta chain derives from a study of identifying expanded T cells in peripheral blood (dated by TCRdb to the late 2010s). About the study as a whole: Separate aliquots of the same genomic DNA pool were sequenced to produce technical replicates, and four replicates were compared in pairs. Beyond this particular receptor, the publication reports: The binomial model flagged around 1.1 differentially abundant clones between technical replicates, compared with about 15 over about 2 weeks and 19 to 20 over around four weeks. Both the number of clones called differentially abundant and the false-positive rate were significantly reduced by the beta-binomial model across all healthy-donor time intervals. Variance in clone template counts between approximately 2-week samples significantly increased with total template count across all healthy donors. The authors expected biological variance in healthy repertoires might increase further over much longer intervals such as months to years.

The immunoSEQ Assay, which uses bias-controlled multiplex PCR amplification of genomic DNA, was used to profile TCRbeta CDR3 regions. In the authors' own workflow: To quantify the absolute abundance of each unique TCRbeta CDR3 region, the sequences were collapsed and filtered. Differential abundance was tested with a binomial (Fisher-equivalent) model and with a beta-binomial model adding time-dependent variance fitted from healthy donors. Clones with fewer than 5 combined templates were removed, and differential abundance was called for clones with a Benjamini-Hochberg FDR below 0.01. In the beta-binomial model, variance was expressed as a function of the total template count across the two samples, in the form v = (b*log(k)+a)^2. This is the immuneACCESS table as TCRdb keeps it, with only in-frame sequences that have V and J called. A part of the clones is gone; compared with another copy, unresolved V genes explain less than half, and the rest is unexplained. The V and J calls and clone size were taken over from that table, and D and trimming were inferred from the DNA. This sample lists roughly 82,000 clones; roughly 86% were detected once. In total, the top ten clones hold roughly 18% of the sample.

The germline V gene (reference sequence) supplies CDR1 GTSNPN and CDR2 SVGIG. Including cysteine and phenylalanine, the CDR3 has 13 amino acids. Only the CDR3 DNA stays, 39 bases, in frame from base 1. Cut back by 2 bases and 3 bases, the V and J ends lie 10 bases apart. This clone showed up just a few times. Its antigen is unknown. Base qualities are not recorded, but no much larger clone differs from it by a single base. No immune events, such as infections, were documented for the healthy donors during the collection period. Healthy-donor blood repertoires served as a training cohort to calibrate time-dependent variance in a beta-binomial model of T-cell clone differential abundance. The training cohort was composed of around ten healthy donors, 3 female and 7 male. Donor ages ranged from roughly 29 to 64 years, with an average of 43 years. Obtained from a commercial supplier, whole blood was collected from each healthy donor at three time points set around 2 weeks apart. For immunosequencing, genomic DNA was extracted from whole blood that had not been sorted.

What was sequenced was blood. This receptor was obtained from a person aged 18-70 years in good health. The chain uses TRBV30 and TRBJ1-2; the D segment could be TRBD1, given 5 matching bases. The bases read TGTGCCTGGAGTCCAGGGACTTACTATGGCTACACCTTC. The translation is CAWSPGTYYGYTF.